The 21 T cell receptor beta chains below come from one sample, sequenced in a study of T-cell memory formation after mild COVID-19. TCRdb re-analysed the 5' RACE reads in MiXCR, keeping a single row per CDR3 protein. This sample has about 560,000 distinct CDR3 sequences, with under 20% found just once. Sequenced: PBMCs or a T cell subset sorted from them (not recorded which). These receptors all come from an adult woman who had mild COVID-19 (a few samples of this study predate the infection). Cell type and time point are not known.

The rearrangement links TRBV4-2 to TRBJ2-2; D might be TRBD2 (6 bases). The V end lost 0 bases, the J end lost 7 bases, and 15 bases lay between the germline ends. This CDR3 contains 16 residues. Per germline, CDR1 LGHNA and CDR2 YNFKEQ. The DNA for the CDR3 is TGTGCCAGCAGCCAAGAACGAGCGGACTATATCGGGGAGCTGTTTTTT. Encoded protein: CASSQERADYIGELFF.

The chain has TRBV7-3 and TRBJ2-5; possibly TRBD1 for D (5 bases). The CDR3 runs to 13 residues. CDR1 and CDR2 (germline): SGHTA, FQGTGA. The V end lost 3 bases, the J end lost 5 bases, and 10 bases lay between the germline ends. The CDR3 spells CASSFRARETQYF. CDR3 sequence (DNA): TGTGCCAGCAGCTTCAGGGCTCGCGAGACCCAGTACTTC. The full variable domain, rest sourced from reference TRBV7-3 and TRBJ2-5, is GAGVSQTPSNKVTEKGKYVELRCDPISGHTALYWYRQSLGQGPEFLIYFQGTGAADDSGLPNDRFFAVRPEGSVSTLKIQRTERGDSAVYLCASSFRARETQYFGPGTRLLVL.

This clonotype showed up just a few times. The V call is TRBV7-2, the J call TRBJ2-1; either TRBD1 or TRBD2 may fit D (6 bases each). The V gene's germline CDR1 is SGHTA and CDR2 FQGNSA. V was pared by 5 bases and J by 9 bases, with 14 bases between. The CDR3 runs 13 residues. The CDR3 DNA reads TGTGCCAGCAGCACAATACAGGGAGGTGAGCAGTTCTTC. Its protein product is CASSTIQGGEQFF.

In this sample, this clonotype turned up many times. The V call is TRBV12-3 or TRBV12-4, the J call TRBJ2-1; D remains unclear. This CDR3 has 13 residues. Trimming stripped 2 bases from V and 4 bases from J, with 6 bases between. CDR3 sequence reads: CASSLPGYNEQFF. CDR3 nucleotide sequence: TGTGCCAGCAGTTTACCAGGATACAATGAGCAGTTCTTC.

The chain carries TRBV4-2 and TRBJ2-1; 9 positions agree with TRBD2. CDR1 is LGHNA, CDR2 YNFKEQ, per germline. This CDR3 has 18 residues. With 4 bases clipped from V and 0 bases from J, the junction kept 10 bases outside the gene matches. CDR3 sequence reads: CASSLGLATVSSYNEQFF. The CDR3, as DNA: TGTGCCAGCAGCCTCGGACTAGCGACCGTTAGCTCCTACAATGAGCAGTTCTTC.

This clonotype was counted between two and nine times. The DNA of the CDR3 is TGCAGCGTTGACGGACACCGGGACAACCAAGAGACCCAGTACTTC. Translated: CSVDGHRDNQETQYF. The chain carries TRBV29-1 and TRBJ2-5, with D possibly matching TRBD1 (6 bases). V lost 3 bases and J lost 0, with 14 bases in between. This CDR3 has 15 residues. CDR1 is SQVTM and CDR2 is ANQGSEA in the germline V gene.

The chain carries TRBV5-1 and TRBJ2-6; possible D gene TRBD1, 5 bases. The germline V gene has CDR1 SGHRS and CDR2 YFSETQ. This CDR3 region has 15 residues. Trimming shortened V by 5 bases and J by 2 bases, and 11 bases separated the two germline ends. This chain's CDR3 is CASSLDSAGANVLTF. DNA of the CDR3: TGCGCCAGCAGTCTTGACAGTGCTGGGGCCAACGTCCTGACTTTC.

This clonotype was observed many times. The CDR3 DNA follows: TGTGCCAGCAGCTTAGGGACAACAACTAATGAAAAACTGTTTTTT. It codes for CASSLGTTTNEKLFF. The chain combines TRBV7-2 with TRBJ1-4, with D perhaps matching TRBD1 (5 bases). The ends were cut back, 1 base at V and 0 bases at J, with 6 bases in the middle. Germline V lookup: CDR1 SGHTA, CDR2 FQGNSA. The CDR3 runs 15 residues.

The chain employs TRBV18 and TRBJ1-1; 9 positions agree with TRBD1. The CDR3 runs 16 residues. J lost 2 bases, V lost 6 bases, and 10 bases had no gene match. Germline CDR1 is KGHSH and CDR2 is LQKENI. The CDR3 DNA sequence: TGTGCCAGCTCGCTACAGGGGGCGAAGGTTAACACTGAAGCTTTCTTT. This codes for CASSLQGAKVNTEAFF. The entire variable domain, with the rest obtained from reference TRBV18 and TRBJ1-1, is as follows: NAGVMQNPRHLVRRRGQEARLRCSPMKGHSHVYWYRQLPEEGLKFMVYLQKENIIDESGMPKERFSAEFPKEGPSILRIQQVVRGDSAAYFCASSLQGAKVNTEAFFGQGTRLTVV.

This chain joins TRBV3-1 and TRBJ1-5; 8 bases align to TRBD1. V was clipped by 0 bases and J by 4 bases; unmatched bases: 8. CDR1 is LGHDT, CDR2 YNNKEL, per germline (reference sequence). This CDR3 comprises 17 residues. For the CDR3, the DNA is TGTGCCAGCAGCCAAGATTGGGGAGGACAGGGTAATCAGCCCCAGCATTTT. Its translation: CASSQDWGGQGNQPQHF.

This clonotype was observed a handful of times. The chain couples TRBV12-3 or TRBV12-4 to TRBJ2-7, with a weak D call TRBD1 (6 bases). Trimming cost V 5 bases and J 0 bases, with 17 bases left between them. The length of the CDR3 is 16 residues. The CDR3 DNA is TGTGCCAGCAGTGCGAGCGACAGGCATTACTCCTACGAGCAGTACTTC. Amino acids: CASSASDRHYSYEQYF.

The genes are TRBV3-1 and TRBJ1-1; TRBD1 might be the D (5 bases). Germline values: CDR1 LGHDT, CDR2 YNNKEL (reference sequence). The ends were cut back, 2 bases at V and 1 base at J, with 8 bases in the middle. CDR3 length equals 14 residues. The CDR3 sequence is CASSQRGENTEAFF. The CDR3, as DNA: TGTGCCAGCAGCCAAAGGGGTGAGAACACTGAAGCTTTCTTT.

This clonotype was seen a handful of times. This chain links TRBV5-8 with TRBJ2-6, with D unresolved. The CDR3 totals 16 residues. Germline CDR1 SGHTS, CDR2 YDEGEE. V was clipped by 2 bases and J by 4 bases, with 13 bases between them. CDR3 nucleotides: TGTGCCAGCAGCTTCCTCGGGTCAGGAGGGGCCAACGTCCTGACTTTC. Amino acids: CASSFLGSGGANVLTF.

This clonotype was observed a few times. This chain connects TRBV12-3 or TRBV12-4 to TRBJ1-1; D call uncertain. V lost 1 base and J 4 bases, leaving 7 bases between the germline ends. The CDR3 totals 13 residues. This chain's CDR3 is CASSLGRITEAFF. As DNA, the CDR3 is TGTGCCAGCAGTTTAGGGCGGATCACTGAAGCTTTCTTT.

There are a few counts of this clonotype. The chain uses TRBV5-5 and TRBJ2-1; perhaps D is TRBD1 or TRBD2 (6 bases each). CDR1 and CDR2 (germline): SGHKS, YYEKEE (reference sequence). The CDR3 has 16 amino acids. Trimming left V 4 bases short and J 0 bases short, with 14 bases between. CDR3 protein: CASSPGGGPSYNEQFF. The CDR3 nucleotides are TGTGCCAGCAGCCCCGGAGGGGGGCCCTCCTACAATGAGCAGTTCTTC.

The table lists this clonotype with a few counts. This rearrangement joins TRBV7-8 to TRBJ2-1; 10 bases are a match to TRBD2. The CDR3 extends over 16 amino acids. The J segment lost 4 bases and the V segment lost 5 bases, leaving 8 bases of the junction unmatched. Germline CDR1 SGHVS, CDR2 FQNEAQ. DNA of the CDR3: TGTGCCAGCAGCCTCCTAGCGGGAGCGGAGTACAATGAGCAGTTCTTC. Protein product: CASSLLAGAEYNEQFF.

The V gene is TRBV15, the J gene TRBJ1-3; D remains unclear. The CDR3 totals 16 residues. Trimming pared 0 bases from V and 2 bases from J, leaving 11 bases between. The germline CDR1 and CDR2 sequences are LNHNV and YYDKDF (reference sequence). Written as DNA, the CDR3 is TGTGCCACCAGCAGAGATTCCCCCCGGACTGGAAACACCATATATTTT. Translating gives CATSRDSPRTGNTIYF.

This clonotype was observed many times. The V gene is TRBV4-2, the J gene TRBJ2-1; D unclear. Per the germline V gene, CDR1 is LGHNA and CDR2 is YNFKEQ. V lost 3 bases and J 2 bases, leaving 14 bases between the germline ends. The CDR3 has 16 amino acids. CDR3 in amino acids: CASSQDPGITYNEQFF. The CDR3 DNA sequence: TGTGCCAGCAGCCAGGATCCAGGAATCACCTACAATGAGCAGTTCTTC.

V usage is TRBV27 and J usage is TRBJ2-3; the D gene is possibly TRBD1 (6 bases). This CDR3 has 15 amino acids. From germline, CDR1 is MNHEY and CDR2 SMNVEV (reference sequence). Trimming removed 3 bases at V and 2 bases at J, with 12 bases between. CDR3 amino acids: CASSFSGHHTDTQYF. CDR3 DNA sequence: TGTGCCAGCAGTTTTTCGGGACACCACACAGATACGCAGTATTTT.

This clonotype occurred many times. Mismatch with germline at one junction end may stem from a read error. V and J are TRBV7-2 and TRBJ2-1; 10 nucleotides agree with TRBD2. The CDR3 spans 15 residues. The germline gives CDR1 SGHTA, CDR2 FQGNSA. In DNA form, the CDR3 reads TGTGCCAGCACCTTACTAGCGGGGACCTACAATGAGCAGTTCTTC. Protein product: CASTLLAGTYNEQFF.

This chain joins TRBV12-3 or TRBV12-4 and TRBJ1-1, with 9 nucleotides matching TRBD1. The J segment lost 7 bases and the V segment lost 7 bases, leaving 7 bases of the junction unmatched. CDR3 length equals 13 residues. The CDR3 loop reads CASTRPGQGEAFF. The CDR3 nucleotides are TGTGCCAGCACCCGACCGGGACAGGGTGAAGCTTTCTTT.